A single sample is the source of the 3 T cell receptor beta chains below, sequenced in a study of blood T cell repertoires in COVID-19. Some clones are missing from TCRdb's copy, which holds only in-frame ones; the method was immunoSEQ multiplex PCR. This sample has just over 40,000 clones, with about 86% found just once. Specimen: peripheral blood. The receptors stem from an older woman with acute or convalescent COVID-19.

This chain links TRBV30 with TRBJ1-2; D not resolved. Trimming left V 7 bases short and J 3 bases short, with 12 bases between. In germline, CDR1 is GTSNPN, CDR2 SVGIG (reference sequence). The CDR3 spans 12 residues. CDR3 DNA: TGTGCCTTTCGGGGAGGAGACTATGGCTACACCTTC. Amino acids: CAFRGGDYGYTF.

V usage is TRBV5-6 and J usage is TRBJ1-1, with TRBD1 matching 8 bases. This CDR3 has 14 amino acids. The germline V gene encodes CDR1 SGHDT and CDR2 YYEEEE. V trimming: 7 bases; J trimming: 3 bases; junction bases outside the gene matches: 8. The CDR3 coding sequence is TGTGCCAGCCTCCTCCAGGGGGCTGACACTGAAGCTTTCTTT. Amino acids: CASLLQGADTEAFF.

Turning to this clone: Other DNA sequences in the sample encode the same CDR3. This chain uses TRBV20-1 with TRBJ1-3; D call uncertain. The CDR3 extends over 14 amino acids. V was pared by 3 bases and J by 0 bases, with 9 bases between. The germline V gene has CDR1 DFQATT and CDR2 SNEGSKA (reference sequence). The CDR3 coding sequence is TGCAGTGCTAGTATTGAGAGCTCTGGAAACACCATATATTTT. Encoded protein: CSASIESSGNTIYF.